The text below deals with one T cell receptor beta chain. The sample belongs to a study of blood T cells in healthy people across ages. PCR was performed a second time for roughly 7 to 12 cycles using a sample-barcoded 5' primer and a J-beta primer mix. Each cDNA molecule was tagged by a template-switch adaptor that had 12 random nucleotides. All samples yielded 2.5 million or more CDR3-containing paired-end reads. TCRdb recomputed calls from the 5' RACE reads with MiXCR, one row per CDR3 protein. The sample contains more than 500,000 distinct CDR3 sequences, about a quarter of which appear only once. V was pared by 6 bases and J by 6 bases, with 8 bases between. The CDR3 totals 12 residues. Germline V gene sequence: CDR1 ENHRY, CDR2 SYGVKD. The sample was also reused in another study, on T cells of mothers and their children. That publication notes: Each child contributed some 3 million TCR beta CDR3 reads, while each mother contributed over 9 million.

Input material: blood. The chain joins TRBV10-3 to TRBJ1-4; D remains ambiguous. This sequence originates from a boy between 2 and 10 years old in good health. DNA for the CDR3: TGTGCCATCAGCTCGGTGGATGAAAAACTGTTTTTT. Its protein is CAISSVDEKLFF.